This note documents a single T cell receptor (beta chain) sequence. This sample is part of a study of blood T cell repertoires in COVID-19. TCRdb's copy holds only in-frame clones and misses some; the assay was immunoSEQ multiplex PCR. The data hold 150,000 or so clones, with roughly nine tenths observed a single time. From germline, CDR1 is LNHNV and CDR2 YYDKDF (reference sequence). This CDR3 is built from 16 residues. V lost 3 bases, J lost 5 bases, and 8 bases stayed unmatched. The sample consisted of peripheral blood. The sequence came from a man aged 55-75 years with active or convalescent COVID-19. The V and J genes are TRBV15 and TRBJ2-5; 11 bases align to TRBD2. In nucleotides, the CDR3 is TGTGCCACCAGCAGGGCCTTAGCGGGGGGGCTGGAGACCCAGTACTTC. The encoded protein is CATSRALAGGLETQYF.